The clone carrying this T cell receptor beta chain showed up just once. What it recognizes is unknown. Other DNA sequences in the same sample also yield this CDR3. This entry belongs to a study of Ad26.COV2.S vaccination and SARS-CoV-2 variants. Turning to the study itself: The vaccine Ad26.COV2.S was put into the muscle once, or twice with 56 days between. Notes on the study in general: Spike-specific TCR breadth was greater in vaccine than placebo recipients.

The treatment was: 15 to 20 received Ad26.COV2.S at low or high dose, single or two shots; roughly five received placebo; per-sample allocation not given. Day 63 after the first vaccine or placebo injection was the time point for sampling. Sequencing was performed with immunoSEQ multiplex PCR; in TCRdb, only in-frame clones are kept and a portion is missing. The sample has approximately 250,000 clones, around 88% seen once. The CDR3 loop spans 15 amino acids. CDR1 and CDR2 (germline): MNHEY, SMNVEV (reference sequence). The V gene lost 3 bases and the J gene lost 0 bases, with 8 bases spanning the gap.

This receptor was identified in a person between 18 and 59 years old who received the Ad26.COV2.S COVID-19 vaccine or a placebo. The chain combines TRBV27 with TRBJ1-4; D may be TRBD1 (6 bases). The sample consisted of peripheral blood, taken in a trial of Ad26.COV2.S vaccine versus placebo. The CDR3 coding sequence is TGTGCCAGCAGTTTCGGGGGCGCAACTAATGAAAAACTGTTTTTT. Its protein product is CASSFGGATNEKLFF.